Listed below are T cell receptor beta chains from one sample, sequenced in a study of blood T cell repertoires in COVID-19. The assay was immunoSEQ multiplex PCR, and TCRdb's table has in-frame clones only and misses some. Of about 190,000 clones listed, about 83% were seen once; the top ten hold just under 0.9%. The material sequenced was peripheral blood. These receptors originate from a woman aged 18-35 years who had recovered from COVID-19. Each CDR3 is given with its conserved first and last residue. Fields, in order: D gene, J gene, V gene, clone size, CDR3 length, CDR3 DNA, CDR3 protein. D genes are given only for firm matches. A clone size is listed for some rows: how often the clone was seen (once, few, many), or a class if it is expanded.

D: TRBD2
J: TRBJ2-2
V: TRBV6-2/TRBV6-3
size: -
length: 15
DNA: TGTGCCAGCAGTAATAGCGGGAGGGCCGGCGGGGAGCTGTTTTTT
CDR3: CASSNSGRAGGELFF

D: -
J: TRBJ1-2
V: TRBV15
size: -
length: 15
DNA: TGTGCCACCAGCAGCGGCCCAGGGCTGGGGAAGGGCTACACCTTC
CDR3: CATSSGPGLGKGYTF

D: TRBD1
J: TRBJ1-2
V: TRBV2
size: -
length: 15
DNA: TGTGCCAGCAGTGGGCTCGGGACAGGGGGCTATGGCTACACCTTC
CDR3: CASSGLGTGGYGYTF

D: TRBD1
J: TRBJ1-2
V: TRBV27
size: few
length: 17
DNA: TGTGCCAGCAGTTTATCAAGTCGGACAGGATTTAACTATGGCTACACCTTC
CDR3: CASSLSSRTGFNYGYTF

D: TRBD2
J: TRBJ2-1
V: TRBV19
size: -
length: 17
DNA: TGTGCCAGTAGACCTTGGACTAGCGGGAGCTCCTACAATGAGCAGTTCTTC
CDR3: CASRPWTSGSSYNEQFF

D: -
J: TRBJ1-2
V: TRBV10-3
size: -
length: 14
DNA: TGTGCCATCAGTGACGGGGGGGGCCTCTATGGCTACACCTTC
CDR3: CAISDGGGLYGYTF

D: TRBD1
J: TRBJ2-1
V: TRBV11-2
size: once
length: 15
DNA: TGTGCCAGCAGCCAAAGGGACAGGCCTTCGGATGAGCAGTTCTTC
CDR3: CASSQRDRPSDEQFF

D: -
J: TRBJ1-5
V: TRBV11-2
size: -
length: 15
DNA: TGTGCCAGCAGCTTAGTCGGCGGGGTCGGTGAGCCCCAGCATTTT
CDR3: CASSLVGGVGEPQHF

D: -
J: TRBJ2-2
V: TRBV29-1
size: many
length: 13
DNA: TGCAGCGCTACCAGGGGTGACACCGGGGAGCTGTTTTTT
CDR3: CSATRGDTGELFF

D: -
J: TRBJ1-5
V: TRBV5-1
size: -
length: 13
DNA: TGCGCCAGCAGCCCCCGGGGGGATCAGCCCCAGCATTTT
CDR3: CASSPRGDQPQHF

D: TRBD2
J: TRBJ2-4
V: TRBV4-3
size: -
length: 20
DNA: TGCGCCAGCAGTCGATCTACCGGGACTAGCGGGAGGGGGGCCAAAAACATTCAGTACTTC
CDR3: CASSRSTGTSGRGAKNIQYF

D: -
J: TRBJ1-4
V: TRBV9
size: -
length: 15
DNA: TGTGCCAGCAGCGCCTACAGGACCCTTAATGAAAAACTGTTTTTT
CDR3: CASSAYRTLNEKLFF

D: TRBD1
J: TRBJ2-7
V: TRBV7-6
size: few
length: 15
DNA: TGTGCCAGCAGCTTATTAGGACAGGGGGCAAGCGAGCAGTACTTC
CDR3: CASSLLGQGASEQYF

D: -
J: TRBJ1-1
V: TRBV14
size: -
length: 14
DNA: TGTGCCAGCAGCCAGACAGGTTTGAACACTGAAGCTTTCTTT
CDR3: CASSQTGLNTEAFF

D: TRBD2
J: TRBJ2-3
V: TRBV7-9
size: -
length: 14
DNA: TGTGCCAGCAGCTGGGGACTAGCGAAAAATACGCAGTATTTT
CDR3: CASSWGLAKNTQYF

D: -
J: TRBJ2-1
V: TRBV2
size: few
length: 15
DNA: TGTGCCAGCAGCGTTAAGGACAGCGCATACAATGAGCAGTTCTTC
CDR3: CASSVKDSAYNEQFF

D: -
J: TRBJ1-1
V: TRBV5-6
size: -
length: 11
DNA: TGTGCCAGCAAGGGGTACACTGAAGCTTTCTTT
CDR3: CASKGYTEAFF

D: TRBD2
J: TRBJ2-1
V: TRBV5-4
size: -
length: 18
DNA: TGTGCCAGCAGCTTGGGACTAGCGGGGGGGCCTATTGACAATGAGCAGTTCTTC
CDR3: CASSLGLAGGPIDNEQFF

D: TRBD1
J: TRBJ2-7
V: TRBV7-9
size: -
length: 14
DNA: TGTGCCAGCAGCCCGCAGGGGGTCCCCCTCGAGCAGTACTTC
CDR3: CASSPQGVPLEQYF

D: TRBD1
J: TRBJ2-7
V: TRBV11-2
size: -
length: 15
DNA: TGTGCCAGCAGCCGCGTCGGACAGGGCAGTTACGAGCAGTACTTC
CDR3: CASSRVGQGSYEQYF

D: -
J: TRBJ2-3
V: TRBV20-1
size: -
length: 11
DNA: TGCAGTGTCCCCCTCGGAGATACGCAGTATTTT
CDR3: CSVPLGDTQYF

D: TRBD2
J: TRBJ2-3
V: TRBV9
size: -
length: 15
DNA: TGTGCCAGCAGCGTCGGCGGGAGGGGCACAGATACGCAGTATTTT
CDR3: CASSVGGRGTDTQYF

D: TRBD2
J: TRBJ2-2
V: TRBV9
size: -
length: 15
DNA: TGTGCCAGTTCCCGTGGCGGGAGGGGGACCGGGGAGCTGTTTTTT
CDR3: CASSRGGRGTGELFF

D: -
J: TRBJ1-1
V: TRBV10-3
size: once
length: 15
DNA: TGTGCCATCAGTGAGTCGCGGGAGGTGAACACTGAAGCTTTCTTT
CDR3: CAISESREVNTEAFF

D: TRBD1
J: TRBJ1-2
V: TRBV6-2/TRBV6-3
size: -
length: 16
DNA: TGTGCCAGCACCCCCCCGCGCTTGACAGGGAGCTATGGCTACACCTTC
CDR3: CASTPPRLTGSYGYTF

D: -
J: TRBJ1-2
V: TRBV9
size: -
length: 14
DNA: TGTGCCAGCACGACTCACAGGGAGTACAATGGCTACACCTTC
CDR3: CASTTHREYNGYTF

D: -
J: TRBJ2-2
V: TRBV5-5
size: -
length: 14
DNA: TGTGCCAGCAGCTTGGCCTTGAACACCGGGGAGCTGTTTTTT
CDR3: CASSLALNTGELFF

D: TRBD2
J: TRBJ2-3
V: TRBV3-1/TRBV3-2
size: -
length: 16
DNA: TGTGCCAGCAGCCAAATTAGCGGGGGGGCAGGGGATACGCAGTATTTT
CDR3: CASSQISGGAGDTQYF